The present T cell receptor (beta chain) was sequenced within a study of Tregs in tolerant kidney transplant recipients. The CDR3 is made up of 18 amino acids. Germline CDR1 is KGHSH and CDR2 is LQKENI. Trimming took off 4 bases at V and 6 bases at J, with 24 bases between the two ends. Study observations and caveats: Biological reproducibility was not directly addressed, but technical replication error appeared minimal. Tregs expanded with activated donor B cells seemed most donor-specific.

To note about this clone: Its antigen is still unknown.

Clones were sequenced by immunoSEQ multiplex PCR, and TCRdb holds only the in-frame ones, with some missing. The sample contains approximately 260,000 clones, more than 65% of which appear only once. Sequencing was carried out using CD4+ T cells from blood. This clonotype was sampled from a human donor in good health. The chain has TRBV18 and TRBJ1-4; the D gene is possibly TRBD1 (6 bases). CDR3 protein: CASSLGALPGQVDEKLFF. DNA for the CDR3: TGTGCCAGCTCACTGGGAGCCTTACCGGGACAAGTAGATGAAAAACTGTTTTTT.